The 31 T cell receptor beta chains listed next were all sequenced from one sample in a study of T-cell memory formation after mild COVID-19. MiXCR, run by TCRdb on the 5' RACE reads, gives a single entry per CDR3 protein. The sample lists roughly 620,000 distinct CDR3 sequences; under 20% were seen once. The sequencing input was PBMCs or a T cell subset sorted from them (not recorded which). Every receptor here comes from an adult woman who had mild COVID-19 (a few samples of this study predate the infection). Cell type and time point are not known.

The chain joins TRBV3-1 to TRBJ2-1; 10 nucleotides align to TRBD2. V trimming: 6 bases; J trimming: 1 base; junction bases outside the gene matches: 3. From germline, CDR1 is LGHDT and CDR2 YNNKEL (reference sequence). The CDR3 loop spans 15 amino acids. The CDR3 reads CASSQLAGSYNEQFF. The CDR3 bases are TGTGCCAGCAGTCAACTAGCGGGGTCCTACAATGAGCAGTTCTTC.

This rearrangement joins TRBV7-6 to TRBJ2-1; tentatively, D is TRBD2 (7 bases). The CDR3 runs to 17 residues. CDR1 SGHVS and CDR2 FNYEAQ come from the germline V gene. V shed 0 bases and J shed 2 bases, with 14 bases lying between them. The CDR3, as DNA: TGTGCCAGCAGCTTAGCCCCGGAAGGGGGGGCCTACAATGAGCAGTTCTTC. Translation gives CASSLAPEGGAYNEQFF.

This clonotype was counted many times. The chain employs TRBV7-8 and TRBJ2-1; D remains unclear. The CDR3 loop spans 14 amino acids. The germline V and J ends were trimmed by 8 bases and 7 bases, with 18 bases remaining between them. Germline loops: CDR1 SGHVS, CDR2 FQNEAQ. CDR3: CASDPSQLGNEQFF. The CDR3 DNA sequence: TGTGCCAGCGACCCTTCACAGTTAGGGAATGAGCAGTTCTTC.

This clonotype was detected a few times. The gene calls are TRBV18 and TRBJ2-7; TRBD1 matches at 7 bases. The CDR3 has 15 amino acids. The germline gives CDR1 KGHSH, CDR2 LQKENI. V gave up 3 bases and J gave up 2 bases; unmatched junction bases: 7. The chain's CDR3 is CASSPNRGDTYEQYF. Written as DNA, the CDR3 is TGTGCCAGCTCACCGAACAGGGGTGACACCTACGAGCAGTACTTC.

This clonotype was seen only a few times. The V gene is TRBV20-1, the J gene TRBJ2-3; 9 nucleotides match TRBD1. CDR3 length: 12 residues. Germline assignment: CDR1 DFQATT and CDR2 SNEGSKA (reference sequence). CDR3 sequence: CSTNPGQGAQYF. CDR3 coding DNA: TGCAGCACTAACCCGGGACAGGGCGCGCAGTATTTT.

The chain is built from TRBV20-1 and TRBJ2-3, with 7 bases matching TRBD2. Germline CDR1 is DFQATT and CDR2 is SNEGSKA (reference sequence). Losses at the gene ends were 0 bases for V and 0 bases for J; bases not matched to a gene: 3. CDR3 length: 15 amino acids. The CDR3 reads CSARDLAESTDTQYF. The CDR3 DNA sequence: TGCAGTGCTAGAGATCTAGCGGAAAGCACAGATACGCAGTATTTT.

This clonotype has just a few counts. This chain uses TRBV20-1 with TRBJ2-3; TRBD2 might be the D (6 bases). The CDR3 consists of 14 residues. Between the trimmed V and J ends, which lost 5 bases and 3 bases, there was a span of 15 bases. CDR1 is DFQATT, CDR2 SNEGSKA, per germline (reference sequence). As DNA, the CDR3 is TGCAGTGCTCTTAAAGGGGCGGGAACAGATACGCAGTATTTT. Translation: CSALKGAGTDTQYF.

The sample holds a few counts of this clonotype. The chain recombines TRBV5-5 with TRBJ2-3; 9 nucleotides line up with TRBD2. Losses at the gene ends were 1 base for V and 4 bases for J; bases not matched to a gene: 7. CDR1 is SGHKS and CDR2 is YYEKEE in the germline V gene (reference sequence). The CDR3 is 16 amino acids. Written as DNA, the CDR3 is TGTGCCAGCAGCTTGTCAGCGGGGGGCGGGGCAGATACGCAGTATTTT. It encodes CASSLSAGGGADTQYF.

J is TRBJ2-1 and V is TRBV20-1, with 13 bases that match TRBD2. The CDR3 spans 12 residues. CDR1 is DFQATT and CDR2 is SNEGSKA in the germline V gene (reference sequence). Here the CDR3 DNA reads TGCAGCGGACTAGCGGGGGCCAATGAGCAGTTCTTC. Translated: CSGLAGANEQFF.

J is TRBJ2-1 and V is TRBV11-3, with TRBD2 identical over 13 bases. The J segment lost 7 bases and the V segment lost 5 bases, leaving 11 bases of the junction unmatched. The CDR3 loop spans 17 amino acids. From germline, CDR1 is SGHNT and CDR2 YENEEA. The CDR3 reads CASSPQATSGGMNEQFF. CDR3 sequence (DNA): TGTGCCAGCAGCCCACAAGCGACTAGCGGGGGGATGAATGAGCAGTTCTTC.

The chain has TRBV12-3 or TRBV12-4 and TRBJ1-2; D not certain. This CDR3 is built from 11 residues. The V gene lost 6 bases and the J gene lost 6 bases, with 8 bases spanning the gap. This CDR3 reads CASSAGDGYTF. The CDR3 DNA is TGTGCCAGCAGCGCAGGAGATGGCTACACCTTC.

In this sample, this clonotype turned up a few times. V and J are TRBV12-3 or TRBV12-4 and TRBJ1-1; no clear D. Deletions cut 6 bases from V and 11 bases from J, with 22 bases between. CDR3 length: 14 amino acids. The CDR3 sequence: CASSPGWGTSAAFF. CDR3 nucleotides: TGTGCCAGCAGCCCCGGGTGGGGAACGTCAGCCGCTTTCTTT.

This clonotype was counted ten times or more. The CDR3 bases are TGCGCCAGCAGCCCCCAGGGCGGCGCTGAAGCTTTCTTT. Amino acids: CASSPQGGAEAFF. The rearrangement links TRBV4-1 to TRBJ1-1; D is possibly TRBD1 (5 bases). Germline CDR1 reads MGHRA; CDR2 reads YSYEKL. CDR3 length: 13 amino acids. Deletions cut 4 bases from V and 6 bases from J, with 12 bases between.

This clonotype was observed a few times. V and J are TRBV7-3 and TRBJ1-2, with TRBD1 as a possible D gene (5 bases). The CDR3 is made up of 15 amino acids. CDR1 and CDR2 from the germline V gene are SGHTA and FQGTGA. Trimming stripped 6 bases from V and 4 bases from J, with 18 bases between. The chain's CDR3 is CASRNPGKGVYGYTF. The CDR3 bases are TGTGCCAGCAGAAACCCAGGGAAGGGAGTCTATGGCTACACCTTC.

The chain couples TRBV20-1 to TRBJ2-3; TRBD2 matches 11 bases. The V and J ends lost 5 bases and 0 bases, in that order; junction bases with no gene match: 4. There are 15 residues in the CDR3. CDR1 and CDR2 (germline): DFQATT, SNEGSKA (reference sequence). The CDR3 loop reads CSAQGLADSTDTQYF. In DNA form, the CDR3 reads TGCAGTGCTCAGGGACTAGCGGATAGCACAGATACGCAGTATTTT.

This clonotype was counted a few times. This sequence joins TRBV20-1 and TRBJ2-5, with 7 bases aligning to TRBD2. Germline V CDR1 and CDR2: DFQATT, SNEGSKA (reference sequence). This CDR3 region has 15 residues. The trim removed 0 bases at V and 2 bases at J, leaving 6 bases unmatched. CDR3 in DNA: TGCAGTGCTAGAGATCACGGACTAGGGCAAGAGACCCAGTACTTC. Translation: CSARDHGLGQETQYF.

The chain uses TRBV25-1 and TRBJ1-4; D call uncertain. Trimming left V 6 bases short and J 11 bases short, with 10 bases between. This CDR3 region has 11 residues. The V gene's germline CDR1 is MGHDK and CDR2 SYGVNS. CDR3: CASSLSGKLFF. For the CDR3, the DNA is TGTGCCAGCAGCCTCAGTGGGAAACTGTTTTTT.

This clonotype was seen a handful of times. V gene TRBV6-2 or TRBV6-3 combines with J gene TRBJ2-7; 11 bases are a match to TRBD2. Germline assignment: CDR1 MNHEY and CDR2 SVGEGT. This CDR3 is 16 amino acids long. V lost 0 bases to trimming and J lost 1 base; unmatched junction nucleotides: 2. CDR3 residues: CASSYSTSGESYEQYF. In DNA, the CDR3 is TGTGCCAGCAGTTACTCGACTAGCGGGGAGTCCTACGAGCAGTACTTC.

In this sample, this clonotype turned up a few times. The genes are TRBV12-3 or TRBV12-4 and TRBJ1-2; D unclear. This CDR3 has 16 residues. Trimming removed 4 bases at V and 0 bases at J, with 15 bases between. As DNA, the CDR3 is TGTGCCAGCAGTTCCTCTGGGGTTAAAGCTAACTATGGCTACACCTTC. It codes for CASSSSGVKANYGYTF.

The CDR3 coding sequence is TGTGCCAGCAGCAAAGACAGGGGTGATGAGCAGTTCTTC. The encoded protein is CASSKDRGDEQFF. This chain links TRBV13 with TRBJ2-1; TRBD1 agrees at 8 bases. Germline lookup yields CDR1 PRHDT and CDR2 FYEKMQ (reference sequence). This CDR3 is built from 13 residues. Unmatched junction bases numbered 5, after V lost 5 bases and J lost 8 bases.

This chain connects TRBV25-1 to TRBJ2-1; D perhaps matches TRBD2 (5 bases). The CDR3 contains 16 residues. The ends were cut back, 5 bases at V and 2 bases at J, with 16 bases in the middle. Germline CDR1 and CDR2: MGHDK and SYGVNS. The DNA of the CDR3 is TGTGCCAGCAGTCCCGAGGGAGCGCCACCCTACAATGAGCAGTTCTTC. Translating gives CASSPEGAPPYNEQFF.

This chain joins TRBV7-2 and TRBJ2-7, with TRBD2 identical over 9 bases. This CDR3 region has 14 residues. With 4 bases clipped from V and 7 bases from J, the junction kept 8 bases outside the gene matches. The germline CDR1 and CDR2 sequences are SGHTA and FQGNSA. The CDR3 spells CASSYIAGVWEQYF. CDR3 sequence (DNA): TGTGCCAGCAGCTATATAGCGGGAGTCTGGGAGCAGTACTTC.

This clonotype occurred a few times. The chain combines TRBV6-6 with TRBJ2-7; D possibly corresponds to TRBD2 (7 bases). This CDR3 spans 13 amino acids. Germline loops: CDR1 MNHNY, CDR2 SVGAGI (reference sequence). The V and J ends lost 5 bases and 8 bases respectively, with 16 bases between them. The DNA of the CDR3 is TGTGCCAGCAGTAGGACGGAGGGGGGGAAGCAGTACTTC. Protein product: CASSRTEGGKQYF.

V usage is TRBV5-1 and J usage is TRBJ1-2; tentatively, D is TRBD1 (5 bases). V was clipped by 0 bases and J by 5 bases, with 14 bases between them. The CDR3 is 15 amino acids. Germline CDR1 SGHRS, CDR2 YFSETQ. The CDR3 DNA reads as TGCGCCAGCAGCTTGGATGGGGTTACAGGATATGGCTACACCTTC. Protein sequence: CASSLDGVTGYGYTF.

This clonotype was recorded many times. V gene TRBV4-2 combines with J gene TRBJ2-1; maybe TRBD2 (5 bases). This CDR3 has 13 residues. Trimming removed 0 bases at V and 8 bases at J, with 8 bases between. Germline CDR1 and CDR2: LGHNA and YNFKEQ. CDR3 in amino acids: CASSQDLGDEQFF. CDR3 coding DNA: TGTGCCAGCAGCCAAGATCTGGGAGATGAGCAGTTCTTC.

This chain uses TRBV7-9 with TRBJ2-7; D unclear. The V end lost 3 bases, the J end lost 3 bases, and 9 bases lay between the germline ends. Germline V gene sequence: CDR1 SEHNR, CDR2 FQNEAQ (reference sequence). The CDR3 is 13 residues long. The CDR3 DNA reads TGTGCCAGCAGCTTCGAGTTTTTCTACGAGCAGTACTTC. Protein product: CASSFEFFYEQYF.

This clonotype was observed many times. V and J are TRBV19 and TRBJ2-1; TRBD2 aligns across 8 bases. V shed 6 bases and J 3 bases; nucleotides not matched to a gene: 10. This CDR3 has 16 residues. Germline V CDR1 and CDR2: LNHDA, SQIVND (reference sequence). This chain's CDR3 is CASRVVAGLSYNEQFF. CDR3 DNA sequence: TGTGCCAGTAGAGTGGTAGCGGGACTTAGCTACAATGAGCAGTTCTTC. The full variable domain, in which reference TRBV19 and TRBJ2-1 provide the parts outside the CDR3, is DGGITQSPKYLFRKEGQNVTLSCEQNLNHDAMYWYRQDPGQGLRLIYYSQIVNDFQKGDIAEGYSVSREKKESFPLTVTSAQKNPTAFYLCASRVVAGLSYNEQFFGPGTRLTVL.

This rearrangement joins TRBV9 to TRBJ2-1; unclear D gene. The V and J ends lost 3 bases and 9 bases respectively, with 13 bases between them. The V gene's germline CDR1 is SGDLS and CDR2 YYNGEE. The CDR3 length is 13 residues. The CDR3 protein is CASSAYVVSEQFF. DNA for the CDR3: TGTGCCAGCAGCGCCTATGTGGTGAGTGAGCAGTTCTTC.

The chain is built from TRBV10-3 and TRBJ2-3; possibly TRBD2 for D (6 bases). The CDR3 runs to 17 residues. Per germline, CDR1 ENHRY and CDR2 SYGVKD. Trimming cost V 2 bases and J 8 bases, with 23 bases left between them. CDR3 coding DNA: TGTGCCATCAGTGAGCCGCGACTAGATCCACTCGTGCGTACGCAGTATTTT. Encoded protein: CAISEPRLDPLVRTQYF.

V is TRBV13 and J is TRBJ2-1; 7 bases align to TRBD1. The ends lost 5 bases at V and 8 bases at J; junction bases unmatched: 12. CDR1 PRHDT and CDR2 FYEKMQ come from the germline V gene (reference sequence). The CDR3 covers 15 residues. This CDR3 is CASSITGQFFDEQFF. CDR3 sequence (DNA): TGTGCCAGCAGCATTACGGGACAGTTCTTCGATGAGCAGTTCTTC.

The sample holds a few counts of this clonotype. V usage is TRBV7-2 and J usage is TRBJ2-3, with D possibly matching TRBD2 (5 bases). V was cut by 7 bases and J by 4 bases, with 21 bases left in between. This CDR3 spans 16 amino acids. In germline, CDR1 is SGHTA, CDR2 FQGNSA. Here the CDR3 DNA reads TGTGCCAGCACCACGAGGCGGGCAGGACTCGCAGATACGCAGTATTTT. This encodes CASTTRRAGLADTQYF.